The clone carrying this T cell receptor beta chain was seen more than once but under ten times. Using its own MiXCR run on the RT-PCR reads, TCRdb lists one record per CDR3 protein. The sample lists approximately 720,000 distinct CDR3 sequences, around 14% occurring once. Sequencing was carried out using memory CD4+ T cells from blood. The origin of this receptor is a female donor in good health, serving as a healthy control.

CDR3 in DNA: TGTGCCAGCAGGGGGGGACCATCGTACAATGAGCAGTTCTTC. Translated, it gives CASRGGPSYNEQFF. The chain combines TRBV6-2 or TRBV6-3 with TRBJ2-1; TRBD2 might be the D (6 bases). The germline V and J ends were trimmed by 6 bases and 4 bases, with 13 bases remaining between them. The CDR3 extends over 14 amino acids. Germline CDR1 and CDR2: MNHEY and SVGEGT.